The 15 T cell receptor beta chains in this list originate from one sample, sequenced in a study of blood T cells in healthy people across ages. The authors ran a second PCR of 7 to 11 cycles using a sample-barcoded 5' primer and a J-beta primer mix. TCRdb re-derived calls from the 5' RACE reads in MiXCR, one entry per CDR3 protein. The table has about 780,000 distinct CDR3 sequences, about 46% seen once; the top ten hold roughly 18%. The sample consisted of blood. The receptors come from a man older than 75 in good health.

This clonotype occurred a few times. The junction shows a germline mismatch at one end, possibly a read error. The chain joins TRBV18 to TRBJ1-2, with 8 bases matching TRBD1. The CDR3 length is 15 residues. From germline, CDR1 is KGHSH and CDR2 LQKENI. Here the CDR3 reads CASSTRTGTNYGYTF. Here the CDR3 DNA reads TGTGCCAGCTCAACGAGGACAGGGACTAATTATGGCTACACCTTC. Supplemented by reference TRBV18 and TRBJ1-2, the full variable domain reads NAGVMQNPRHLVRRRGQEARLRCSPMKGHSHVYWYRQLPEEGLKFMVYLQKENIIDESGMPKERFSAEFPKEGPSILRIQQVVRGDSAAYFCASSTRTGTNYGYTFGSGTRLTVV.

This clonotype was seen ten or more times. The CDR3 nucleotides are TGCGCCAGCAGCCAAGGTTTAGGGACGGCTTTCCTGCATTTT. Encoded protein: CASSQGLGTAFLHF. The chain combines TRBV4-3 with TRBJ1-5; maybe TRBD1 (5 bases). The V end was cut by 1 base, the J end by 15 bases, with 19 bases between. The CDR3 runs 14 residues. Per germline, CDR1 LGHNA and CDR2 YSLEER.

This clonotype was detected a few times. This chain connects TRBV7-2 to TRBJ2-7, with 10 bases that match TRBD1. Germline V gives CDR1 SGHTA, CDR2 FQGNSA. V dropped 10 bases and J dropped 1; count of bases not matched to a gene: 4. This CDR3 contains 13 residues. CDR3 loop: CATRTGGSYEQYF. CDR3 sequence (DNA): TGTGCCACCCGGACAGGGGGGTCCTACGAGCAGTACTTC.

A few counts support this clonotype. The rearrangement links TRBV10-3 to TRBJ2-3; D is uncertain. V was cut by 4 bases and J by 2 bases, with 10 bases left in between. This CDR3 region has 14 residues. The germline V gene encodes CDR1 ENHRY and CDR2 SYGVKD. The CDR3 reads CAISAGIDTDTQYF. As DNA, the CDR3 is TGTGCCATCAGTGCGGGTATAGACACAGATACGCAGTATTTT.

V is TRBV6-9 and J is TRBJ2-5; 10 positions match TRBD2. This CDR3 is built from 18 residues. Germline loops: CDR1 MNHGY, CDR2 SVAAGI. After removal of 7 bases from V and 2 bases from J, the junction contained 16 bases not matched to a gene. The CDR3 loop is CASIRPESSGSRQETQYF. In nucleotides, the CDR3 is TGTGCCAGCATCCGACCTGAATCTAGCGGGAGTAGGCAAGAGACCCAGTACTTC.

The J gene is TRBJ2-7, the V gene TRBV2; D is undetermined. The germline CDR1 and CDR2 sequences are SNHLY and FYNNEI. V lost 8 bases, J lost 1 base, and 18 bases lay in between. This CDR3 contains 15 residues. CDR3 nucleotides: TGTGCCAGCGTGAGATCCGAACCCCTATCCTACGAGCAGTACTTC. Its translation: CASVRSEPLSYEQYF.

This sequence joins TRBV15 and TRBJ2-7, with 7 bases that match TRBD2. In germline, CDR1 is LNHNV, CDR2 YYDKDF (reference sequence). The J segment lost 2 bases and the V segment lost 1 base, leaving 8 bases of the junction unmatched. The CDR3 has 16 residues. The CDR3 spells CATSRGRAGVAYEQYF. The CDR3 DNA sequence: TGTGCCACCAGCAGAGGCAGGGCGGGGGTTGCCTACGAGCAGTACTTC.

This chain uses TRBV7-2 with TRBJ2-1; TRBD1 matches 8 bases. J was trimmed by 6 bases and V by 1 base; bases with no gene match: 5. In germline, CDR1 is SGHTA, CDR2 FQGNSA. The CDR3 consists of 15 residues. CDR3 nucleotides: TGTGCCAGCAGCTTAGAGACAGGGGCGGGCAATGAGCAGTTCTTC. Translating gives CASSLETGAGNEQFF. The full variable domain, with the rest looked up from reference TRBV7-2 and TRBJ2-1, is GAGVSQSPSNKVTEKGKDVELRCDPISGHTALYWYRQSLGQGLEFLIYFQGNSAPDKSGLPSDRFSAERTGGSVSTLTIQRTQQEDSAVYLCASSLETGAGNEQFFGPGTRLTVL.

The chain links TRBV29-1 to TRBJ2-2; D not certain. The V end lost 2 bases, the J end lost 2 bases, and 9 bases lay between the germline ends. The CDR3 has 14 residues. The V gene's germline CDR1 is SQVTM and CDR2 ANQGSEA. The CDR3 region has the DNA TGCAGCGTTGAAAATCGGGCCAACACCGGGGAGCTGTTTTTT. Its protein product is CSVENRANTGELFF.

V is TRBV12-3 or TRBV12-4 and J is TRBJ2-7, with no clear D. The CDR3 is 11 amino acids. Trimming shortened V by 4 bases and J by 6 bases, and 7 bases separated the two germline ends. CDR3 in DNA: TGTGCCAGCAGTTCTAGTTCCGAGCAGTACTTC. Translating gives CASSSSSEQYF.

Worth noting for this clonotype: A much larger clone sits a single nucleotide away, making a read error possible. The gene calls are TRBV7-3 and TRBJ2-1; D gene unclear. Germline V gives CDR1 SGHTA, CDR2 FQGTGA. The CDR3 loop spans 15 amino acids. This CDR3 reads CASSPDRTAYNERFF. CDR3 sequence (DNA): TGTGCCAGCAGCCCGGACCGAACGGCTTACAATGAGCGGTTCTTC.

In this sample, this clonotype turned up a few times. The genes are TRBV7-2 and TRBJ2-4; 8 bases are shared with TRBD2. TRBJ2-5 matches the DNA end more closely, so the J call is doubtful. This CDR3 has 15 amino acids. Germline-derived CDR1 and CDR2 are SGHTA and FQGNSA. The CDR3 protein is CASSLVGTSRETQYF. DNA for the CDR3: TGTGCCAGCAGCTTAGTAGGGACTAGTCGGGAGACCCAGTACTTC.

As regards this clonotype: The limits of the CDR3 on the DNA are not certain, so only TCRdb's listed CDR3 is given. The chain uses TRBV4-1 and TRBJ2-3; no check of the table's D call, TRBD2, against the DNA was made. CDR1 and CDR2 from the germline V gene are MGHRA and YSYEKL. The CDR3 totals 14 residues, both ends included. CDR3: CASSHRVGTGTRYF.

To note about this clonotype: This may arise from a read error, as a much more abundant clone is one base away. The chain joins TRBV29-1 to TRBJ2-5, with D possibly TRBD2 on 5 matching bases. The CDR3 covers 13 residues. V lost 2 bases and J 11 bases, leaving 18 bases between the germline ends. Germline V gene lookup returns CDR1 SQVTM and CDR2 ANQGSEA. The CDR3 protein is CSVEPGSSNQQYF. CDR3 in DNA: TGCAGCGTTGAACCTGGGAGTTCAAATCAGCAGTACTTC.

The chain uses TRBV4-3 and TRBJ2-5; D possibly corresponds to TRBD1 (6 bases). The J call may be in error: the DNA end matches TRBJ2-7 better. The CDR3 length is 17 residues. From germline, CDR1 is LGHNA and CDR2 YSLEER. The CDR3 DNA is TGCGCCAGCAGCCAGACAGGACCAGGGCAGGAAACTAACGAGCAGTACTTC. It is translated as CASSQTGPGQETNEQYF.